This T cell receptor (beta chain) derives from a study of blood T cell repertoires in COVID-19. The wider study: Acute and convalescent COVID-19 specimens originated in the United States, Italy and Spain. T cells, B-cell-depleted T cells, or PBMCs provided the cDNA or gDNA that served as material.

TCRdb's table, derived via immunoSEQ multiplex PCR, lists solely in-frame clones and lacks some. The profile covers roughly 73,000 clones, with roughly 88% appearing a single time and approximately 3% taken by the ten largest. The germline V gene has CDR1 KGHSH and CDR2 LQKENI. Trimming at V came to 4 bases and at J to 7 bases, leaving 9 bases not matched to a gene. The CDR3 totals 16 residues. The V call is TRBV18, the J call TRBJ2-2, with 10 nucleotides matching TRBD2. The receptor comes from a man between 65 and 85 years old with active or convalescent COVID-19. The sequenced sample was peripheral blood. CDR3 DNA sequence: TGTGCCAGCTCACTACAGACTAGCGGGTTGAGCGGGGAGCTGTTTTTT. This gives the protein CASSLQTSGLSGELFF.